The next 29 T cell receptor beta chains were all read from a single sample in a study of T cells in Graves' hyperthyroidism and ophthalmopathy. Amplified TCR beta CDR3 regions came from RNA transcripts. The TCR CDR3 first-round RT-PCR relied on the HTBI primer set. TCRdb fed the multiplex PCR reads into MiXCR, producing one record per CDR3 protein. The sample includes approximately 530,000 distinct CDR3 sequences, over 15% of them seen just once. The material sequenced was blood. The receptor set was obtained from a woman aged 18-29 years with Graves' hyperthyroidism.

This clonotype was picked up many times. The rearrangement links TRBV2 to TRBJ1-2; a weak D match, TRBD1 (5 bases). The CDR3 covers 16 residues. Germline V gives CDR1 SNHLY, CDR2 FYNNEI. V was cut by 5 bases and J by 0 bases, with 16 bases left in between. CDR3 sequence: CASSWDGGSPNYGYTF. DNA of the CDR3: TGTGCCAGCAGTTGGGACGGAGGCTCCCCTAACTATGGCTACACCTTC.

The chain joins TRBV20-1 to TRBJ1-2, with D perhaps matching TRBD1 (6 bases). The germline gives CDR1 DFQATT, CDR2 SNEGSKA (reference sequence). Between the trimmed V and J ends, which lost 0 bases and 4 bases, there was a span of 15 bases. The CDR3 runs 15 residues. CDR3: CSARDRRGISYGYTF. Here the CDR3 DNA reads TGCAGTGCTAGAGATCGCAGGGGTATCTCCTATGGCTACACCTTC.

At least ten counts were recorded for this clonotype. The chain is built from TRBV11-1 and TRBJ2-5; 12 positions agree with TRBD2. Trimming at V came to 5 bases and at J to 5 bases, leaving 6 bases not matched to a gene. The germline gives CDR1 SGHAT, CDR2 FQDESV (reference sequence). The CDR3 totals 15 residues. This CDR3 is CASSPTSGGIETQYF. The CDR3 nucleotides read TGTGCCAGCAGCCCAACTAGCGGGGGGATTGAGACCCAGTACTTC.

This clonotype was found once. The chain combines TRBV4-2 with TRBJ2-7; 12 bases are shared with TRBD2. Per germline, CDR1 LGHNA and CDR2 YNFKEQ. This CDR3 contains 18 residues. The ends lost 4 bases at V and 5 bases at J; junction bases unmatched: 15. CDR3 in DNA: TGTGCCAGCAGCCTGGAACTAGCGGGAGGCGTTCGAGTTAACGAGCAGTACTTC. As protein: CASSLELAGGVRVNEQYF.

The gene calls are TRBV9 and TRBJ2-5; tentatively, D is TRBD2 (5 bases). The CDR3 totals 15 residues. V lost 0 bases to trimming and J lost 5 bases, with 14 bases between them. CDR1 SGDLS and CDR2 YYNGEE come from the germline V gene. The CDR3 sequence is CASSVDERSGETQYF. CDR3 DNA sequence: TGTGCCAGCAGCGTAGATGAGCGGTCGGGGGAGACCCAGTACTTC.

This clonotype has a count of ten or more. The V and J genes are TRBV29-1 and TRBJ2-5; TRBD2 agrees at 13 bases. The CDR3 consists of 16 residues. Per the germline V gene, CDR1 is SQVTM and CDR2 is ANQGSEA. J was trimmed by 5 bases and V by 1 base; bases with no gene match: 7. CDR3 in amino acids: CSVEVYPGLAGETQYF. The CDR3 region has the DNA TGCAGCGTTGAAGTTTATCCGGGACTAGCGGGGGAGACCCAGTACTTC.

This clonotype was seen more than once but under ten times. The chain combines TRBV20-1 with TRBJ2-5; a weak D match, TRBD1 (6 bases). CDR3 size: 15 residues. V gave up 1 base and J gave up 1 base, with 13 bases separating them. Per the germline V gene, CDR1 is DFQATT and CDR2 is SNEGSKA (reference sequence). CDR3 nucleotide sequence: TGCAGTGCTAGAGGTCCCAGGGGTTCCCAAGAGACCCAGTACTTC. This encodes CSARGPRGSQETQYF.

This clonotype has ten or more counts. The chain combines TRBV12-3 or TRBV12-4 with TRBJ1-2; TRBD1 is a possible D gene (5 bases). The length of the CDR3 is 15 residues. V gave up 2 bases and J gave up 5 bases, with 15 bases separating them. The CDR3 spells CASSLTGVGGYGYTF. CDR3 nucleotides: TGTGCCAGCAGTTTAACGGGAGTCGGGGGATATGGCTACACCTTC.

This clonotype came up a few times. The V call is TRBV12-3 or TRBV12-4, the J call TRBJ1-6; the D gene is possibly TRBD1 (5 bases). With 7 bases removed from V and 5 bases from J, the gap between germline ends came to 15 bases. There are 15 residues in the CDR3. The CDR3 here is CASTGGFSHNSPLHF. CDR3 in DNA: TGTGCCAGCACCGGGGGTTTTAGCCATAATTCACCCCTCCACTTT.

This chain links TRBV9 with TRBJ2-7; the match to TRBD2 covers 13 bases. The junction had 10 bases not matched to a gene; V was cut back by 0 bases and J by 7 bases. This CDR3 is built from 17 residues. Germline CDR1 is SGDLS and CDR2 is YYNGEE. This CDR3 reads CASSVGLAGGIVYEQYF. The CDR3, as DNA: TGTGCCAGCAGCGTAGGACTAGCGGGAGGAATAGTTTATGAGCAGTACTTC.

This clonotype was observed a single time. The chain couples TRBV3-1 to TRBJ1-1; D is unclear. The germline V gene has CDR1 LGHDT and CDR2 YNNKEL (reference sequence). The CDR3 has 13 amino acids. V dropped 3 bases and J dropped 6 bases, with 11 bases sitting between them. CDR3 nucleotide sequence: TGTGCCAGCAGCCACCTGAGGCTGCCTGAAGCTTTCTTT. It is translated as CASSHLRLPEAFF.

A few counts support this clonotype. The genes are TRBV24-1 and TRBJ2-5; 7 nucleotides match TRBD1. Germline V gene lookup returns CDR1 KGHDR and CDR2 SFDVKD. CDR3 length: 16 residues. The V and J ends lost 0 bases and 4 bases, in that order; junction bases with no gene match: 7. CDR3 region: CATSDLKGTDLETQYF. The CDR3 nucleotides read TGTGCCACCAGTGATTTGAAGGGGACAGACCTAGAGACCCAGTACTTC.

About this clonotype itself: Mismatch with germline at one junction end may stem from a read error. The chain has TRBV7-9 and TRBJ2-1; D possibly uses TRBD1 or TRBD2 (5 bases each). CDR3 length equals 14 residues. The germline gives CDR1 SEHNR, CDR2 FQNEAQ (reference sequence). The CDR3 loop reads CASSPGPLGDEQFF. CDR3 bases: TGTGCCAGCAGCCCGGGCCCTCTGGGGGATGAGCAATTCTTC.

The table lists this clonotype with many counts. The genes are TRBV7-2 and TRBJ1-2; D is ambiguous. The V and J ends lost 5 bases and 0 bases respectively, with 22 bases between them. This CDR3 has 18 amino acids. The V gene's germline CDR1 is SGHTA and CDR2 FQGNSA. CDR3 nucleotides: TGTGCCAGCAGCCCCCGGGCGCCAGGAGCACAATCTAACTATGGCTACACCTTC. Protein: CASSPRAPGAQSNYGYTF.

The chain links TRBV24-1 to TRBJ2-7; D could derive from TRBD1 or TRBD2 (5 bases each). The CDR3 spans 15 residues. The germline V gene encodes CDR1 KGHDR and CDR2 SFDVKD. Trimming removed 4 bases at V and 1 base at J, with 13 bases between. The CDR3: CATSDPRDRSYEQYF. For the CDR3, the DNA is TGTGCCACCAGTGACCCCCGGGACCGGTCCTACGAGCAGTACTTC.

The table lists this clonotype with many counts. CDR3 DNA: TGTGCCAGCAGGTTTCGCCCCCCTCGCAAGGGGCCAAACCCGACCATCTCCTACGAGCAGTACTTC. Translation gives CASRFRPPRKGPNPTISYEQYF. The J gene is TRBJ2-7, the V gene TRBV28; D might be TRBD1 (5 bases). Between the trimmed V and J ends, which lost 6 bases and 0 bases, there was a span of 36 bases. The CDR3 is 22 amino acids. Germline CDR1 is MDHEN and CDR2 is SYDVKM.

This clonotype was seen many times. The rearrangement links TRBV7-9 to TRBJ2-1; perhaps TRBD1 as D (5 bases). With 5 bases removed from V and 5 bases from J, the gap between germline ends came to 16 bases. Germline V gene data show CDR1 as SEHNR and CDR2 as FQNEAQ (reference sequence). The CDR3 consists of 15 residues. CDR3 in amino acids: CASSLAGSVNNEQFF. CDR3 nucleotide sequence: TGTGCCAGCAGCCTGGCAGGGTCCGTGAACAATGAGCAGTTCTTC. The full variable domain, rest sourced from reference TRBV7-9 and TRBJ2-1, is DTGVSQNPRHKITKRGQNVTFRCDPISEHNRLYWYRQTLGQGPEFLTYFQNEAQLEKSRLLSDRFSAERPKGSFSTLEIQRTEQGDSAMYLCASSLAGSVNNEQFFGPGTRLTVL.

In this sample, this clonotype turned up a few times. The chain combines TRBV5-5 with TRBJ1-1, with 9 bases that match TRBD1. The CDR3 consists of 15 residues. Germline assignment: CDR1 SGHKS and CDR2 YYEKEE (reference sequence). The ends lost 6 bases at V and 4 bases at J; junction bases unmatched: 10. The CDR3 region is CASTWGQGFGTEAFF. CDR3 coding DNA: TGTGCCAGCACCTGGGGACAGGGATTCGGCACTGAAGCTTTCTTT.

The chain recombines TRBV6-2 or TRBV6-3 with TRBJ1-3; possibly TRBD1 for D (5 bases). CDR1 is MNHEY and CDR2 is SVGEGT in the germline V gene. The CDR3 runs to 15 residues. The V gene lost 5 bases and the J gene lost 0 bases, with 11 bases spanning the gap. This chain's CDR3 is CASSARTPSGNTIYF. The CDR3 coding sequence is TGTGCCAGCAGTGCCCGGACACCCTCTGGAAACACCATATATTTT.

In DNA form, the CDR3 reads TGTGCCAGCAGGCCACTAGGGGGGGAAGAGACCCAGTACTTC. Translating it yields CASRPLGGEETQYF. This sequence joins TRBV27 and TRBJ2-5; D might be TRBD2 (7 bases). Between the trimmed V and J ends, which lost 6 bases and 3 bases, there was a span of 14 bases. The CDR3 has 14 residues. CDR1 and CDR2 from the germline V gene are MNHEY and SMNVEV (reference sequence).

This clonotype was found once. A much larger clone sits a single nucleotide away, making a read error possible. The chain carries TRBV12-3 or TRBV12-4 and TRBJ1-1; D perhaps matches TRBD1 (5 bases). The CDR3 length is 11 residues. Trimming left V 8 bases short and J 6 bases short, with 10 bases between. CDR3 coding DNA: TGTGCCAGCCAGGGACGGGCTGAAGCTTTCTTT. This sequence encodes CASQGRAEAFF.

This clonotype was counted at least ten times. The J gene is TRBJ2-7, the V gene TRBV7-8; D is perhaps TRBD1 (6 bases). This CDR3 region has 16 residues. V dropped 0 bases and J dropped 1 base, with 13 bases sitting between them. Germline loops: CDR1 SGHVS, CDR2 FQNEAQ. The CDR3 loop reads CASSLAVGARSYEQYF. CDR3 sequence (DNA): TGTGCCAGCAGCTTAGCCGTGGGGGCCAGGTCCTACGAGCAGTACTTC.

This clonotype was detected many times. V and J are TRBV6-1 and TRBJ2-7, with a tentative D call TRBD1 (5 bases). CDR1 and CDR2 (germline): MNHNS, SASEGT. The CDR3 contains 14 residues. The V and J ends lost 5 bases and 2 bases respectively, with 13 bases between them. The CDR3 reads CASSPRQITYEQYF. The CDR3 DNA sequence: TGTGCCAGCAGTCCTCGACAGATTACCTACGAGCAGTACTTC.

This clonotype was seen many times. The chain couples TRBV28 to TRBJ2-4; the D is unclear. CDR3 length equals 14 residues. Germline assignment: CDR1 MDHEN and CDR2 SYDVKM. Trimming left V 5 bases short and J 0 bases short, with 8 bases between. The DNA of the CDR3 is TGTGCCAGCAGTCCGGCTCCAGCCAAAAACATTCAGTACTTC. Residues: CASSPAPAKNIQYF.

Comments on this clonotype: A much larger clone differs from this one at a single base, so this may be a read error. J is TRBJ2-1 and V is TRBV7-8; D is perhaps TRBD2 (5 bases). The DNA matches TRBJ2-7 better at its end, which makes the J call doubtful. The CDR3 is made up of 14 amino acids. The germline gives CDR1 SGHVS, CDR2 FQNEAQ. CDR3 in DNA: TGTGCCACCTCCCTCGGGGTTCCTCTCAATGAGCAGTACTTC. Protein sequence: CATSLGVPLNEQYF.

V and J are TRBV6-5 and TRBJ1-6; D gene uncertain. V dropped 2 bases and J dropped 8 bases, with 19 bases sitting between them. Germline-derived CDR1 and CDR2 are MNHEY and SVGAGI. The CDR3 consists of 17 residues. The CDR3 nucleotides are TGTGCCAGCAGTTACGGCGCGCCATTCTACGGTGATTCACCCCTCCACTTT. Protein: CASSYGAPFYGDSPLHF.

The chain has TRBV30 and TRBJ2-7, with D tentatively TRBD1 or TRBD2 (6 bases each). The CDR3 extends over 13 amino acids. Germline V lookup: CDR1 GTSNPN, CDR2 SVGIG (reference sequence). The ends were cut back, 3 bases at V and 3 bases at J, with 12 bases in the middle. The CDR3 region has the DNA TGTGCCTGGAGCCGAGGGGGGAACTACGAGCAGTACTTC. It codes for CAWSRGGNYEQYF.

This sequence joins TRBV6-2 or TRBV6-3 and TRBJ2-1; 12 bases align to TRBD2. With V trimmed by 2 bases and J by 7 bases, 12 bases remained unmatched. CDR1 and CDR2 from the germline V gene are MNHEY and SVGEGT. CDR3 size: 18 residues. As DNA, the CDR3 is TGTGCCAGCAGTTACCCCCCCTGGGGGACTAGCGGGTGGAATGAGCAGTTCTTC. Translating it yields CASSYPPWGTSGWNEQFF.

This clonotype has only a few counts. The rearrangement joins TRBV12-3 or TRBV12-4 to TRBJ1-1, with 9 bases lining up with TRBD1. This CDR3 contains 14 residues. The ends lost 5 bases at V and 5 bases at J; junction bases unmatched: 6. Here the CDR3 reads CASSVDRGGTEAFF. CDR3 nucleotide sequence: TGTGCCAGCAGTGTGGACAGGGGAGGAACTGAAGCTTTCTTT.